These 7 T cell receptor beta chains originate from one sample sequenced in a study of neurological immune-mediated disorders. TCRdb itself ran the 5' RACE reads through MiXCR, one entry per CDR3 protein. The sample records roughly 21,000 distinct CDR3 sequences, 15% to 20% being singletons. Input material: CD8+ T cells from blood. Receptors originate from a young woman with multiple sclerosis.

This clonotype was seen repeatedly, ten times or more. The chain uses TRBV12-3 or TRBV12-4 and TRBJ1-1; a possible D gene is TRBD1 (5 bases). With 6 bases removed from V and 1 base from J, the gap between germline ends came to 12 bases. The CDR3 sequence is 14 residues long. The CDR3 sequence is CASRIGGGNTEAFF. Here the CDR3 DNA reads TGTGCCAGCAGAATTGGGGGGGGGAACACTGAAGCTTTCTTT.

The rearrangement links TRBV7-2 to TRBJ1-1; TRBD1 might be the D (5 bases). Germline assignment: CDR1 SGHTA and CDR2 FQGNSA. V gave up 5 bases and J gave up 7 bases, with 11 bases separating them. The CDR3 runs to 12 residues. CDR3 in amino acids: CASSTSQGEAFF. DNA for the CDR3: TGTGCCAGCAGCACCTCTCAGGGTGAAGCTTTCTTT. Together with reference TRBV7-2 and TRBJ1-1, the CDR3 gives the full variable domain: GAGVSQSPSNKVTEKGKDVELRCDPISGHTALYWYRQSLGQGLEFLIYFQGNSAPDKSGLPSDRFSAERTGGSVSTLTIQRTQQEDSAVYLCASSTSQGEAFFGQGTRLTVV.

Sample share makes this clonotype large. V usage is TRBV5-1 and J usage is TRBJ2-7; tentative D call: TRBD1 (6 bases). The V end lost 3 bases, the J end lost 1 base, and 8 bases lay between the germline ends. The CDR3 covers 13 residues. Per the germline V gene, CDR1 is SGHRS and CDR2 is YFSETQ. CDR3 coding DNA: TGCGCCAGCAGCTGGGACAAATCCTACGAGCAGTACTTC. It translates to CASSWDKSYEQYF.

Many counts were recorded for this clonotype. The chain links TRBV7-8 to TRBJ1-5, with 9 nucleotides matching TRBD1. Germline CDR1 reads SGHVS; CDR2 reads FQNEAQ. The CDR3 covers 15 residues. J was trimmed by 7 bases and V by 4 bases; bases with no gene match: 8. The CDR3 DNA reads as TGTGCCAGCAGCTCTTCCGGGACAGGGAGGCAGCCCCAGCATTTT. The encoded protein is CASSSSGTGRQPQHF.

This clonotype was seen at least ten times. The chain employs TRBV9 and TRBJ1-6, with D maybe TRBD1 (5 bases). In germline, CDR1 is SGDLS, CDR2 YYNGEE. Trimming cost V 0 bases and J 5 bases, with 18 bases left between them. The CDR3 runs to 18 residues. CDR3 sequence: CASSVEGTPSPNNSPLHF. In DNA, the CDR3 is TGTGCCAGCAGCGTAGAAGGGACCCCCAGTCCCAATAATTCACCCCTCCACTTT.

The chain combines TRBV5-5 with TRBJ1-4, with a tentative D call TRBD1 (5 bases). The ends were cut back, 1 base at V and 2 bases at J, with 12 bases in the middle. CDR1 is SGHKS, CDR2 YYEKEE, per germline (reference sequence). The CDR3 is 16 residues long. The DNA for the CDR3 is TGTGCCAGCAGCTTGTATCGGGACGCGACTAATGAAAAACTGTTTTTT. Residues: CASSLYRDATNEKLFF. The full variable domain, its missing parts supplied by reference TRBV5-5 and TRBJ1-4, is DAGVTQSPTHLIKTRGQQVTLRCSPISGHKSVSWYQQVLGQGPQFIFQYYEKEERGRGNFPDRFSARQFPNYSSELNVNALLLGDSALYLCASSLYRDATNEKLFFGSGTQLSVL.

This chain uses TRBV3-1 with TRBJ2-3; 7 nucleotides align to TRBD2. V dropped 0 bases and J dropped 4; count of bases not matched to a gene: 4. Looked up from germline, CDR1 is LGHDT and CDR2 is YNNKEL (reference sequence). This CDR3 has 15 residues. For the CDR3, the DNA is TGTGCCAGCAGCCAAGATGGTCTAGCGGCAGATACGCAGTATTTT. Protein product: CASSQDGLAADTQYF.